The clone carrying this TCR beta chain has a handful of counts. Its antigen is as yet unknown. The CDR3 runs 13 residues. V lost 4 bases and J lost 10, with 14 bases in between. CDR1 is SQVTM, CDR2 ANQGSEA, per germline. This entry comes from a study of identical twins. Study-wide findings and caveats: Twins shared out-of-frame alpha sequences with excess low generation probability.

From the 5' RACE reads, TCRdb called clonotypes with MiXCR, one entry per CDR3 protein. Here the sample spans a few hundred thousand distinct CDR3 sequences, about 24% being singletons. These same records also appear under a second study, on T cells expressing NK-cell markers.

The sequence derives from a woman aged 18-29 years in good health. Sequenced material: CD4+ T cells sorted from blood. The V gene is TRBV29-1, the J gene TRBJ1-6; D possibly corresponds to TRBD1 (6 bases). The CDR3 spells CSVGQEGGSPLHF. CDR3 DNA sequence: TGCAGCGTTGGACAGGAAGGTGGATCACCCCTCCACTTT. Based on the CDR3 plus reference TRBV29-1 and TRBJ1-6, the full variable domain is SAVISQKPSRDICQRGTSLTIQCQVDSQVTMMFWYRQQPGQSLTLIATANQGSEATYESGFVIDKFPISRPNLTFSTLTVSNMSPEDSSIYLCSVGQEGGSPLHFGNGTRLTVT.